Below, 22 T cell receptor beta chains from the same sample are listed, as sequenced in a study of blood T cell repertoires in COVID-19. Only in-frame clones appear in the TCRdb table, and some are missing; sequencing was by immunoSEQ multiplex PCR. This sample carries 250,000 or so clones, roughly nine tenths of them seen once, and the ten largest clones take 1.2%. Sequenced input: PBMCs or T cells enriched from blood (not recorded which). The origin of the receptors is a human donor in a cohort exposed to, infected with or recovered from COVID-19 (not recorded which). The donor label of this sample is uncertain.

CDR3 bases: TGTGCCAGCAGCCTCCGGACAGGGCTTGGCTACACCTTC. Translated, it gives CASSLRTGLGYTF. This sequence joins TRBV9 and TRBJ1-2, with 8 bases matching TRBD1. The CDR3 is 13 residues long. From germline, CDR1 is SGDLS and CDR2 YYNGEE. With 4 bases clipped from V and 7 bases from J, the junction kept 6 bases outside the gene matches.

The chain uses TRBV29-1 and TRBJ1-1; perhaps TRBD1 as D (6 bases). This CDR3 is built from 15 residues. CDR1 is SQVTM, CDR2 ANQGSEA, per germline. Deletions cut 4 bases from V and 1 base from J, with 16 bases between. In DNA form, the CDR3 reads TGCAGCGTTGTCCTTCTAAGGACAGAGAACACTGAAGCTTTCTTT. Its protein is CSVVLLRTENTEAFF.

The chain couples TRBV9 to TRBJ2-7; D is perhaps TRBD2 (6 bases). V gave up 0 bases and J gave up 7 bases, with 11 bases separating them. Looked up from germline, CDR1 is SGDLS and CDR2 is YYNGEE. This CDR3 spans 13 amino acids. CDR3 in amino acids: CASSVELAGEQYF. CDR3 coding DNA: TGTGCCAGCAGCGTAGAACTAGCCGGTGAGCAGTACTTC.

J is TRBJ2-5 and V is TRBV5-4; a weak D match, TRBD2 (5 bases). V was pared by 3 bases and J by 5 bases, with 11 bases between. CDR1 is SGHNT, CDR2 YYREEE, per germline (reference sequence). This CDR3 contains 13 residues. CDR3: CASSSGSVETQYF. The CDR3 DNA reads TGTGCCAGCAGCTCGGGGTCAGTGGAGACCCAGTACTTC. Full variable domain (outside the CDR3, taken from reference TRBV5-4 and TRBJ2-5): ETGVTQSPTHLIKTRGQQVTLRCSSQSGHNTVSWYQQALGQGPQFIFQYYREEENGRGNFPPRFSGLQFPNYSSELNVNALELDDSALYLCASSSGSVETQYFGPGTRLLVL.

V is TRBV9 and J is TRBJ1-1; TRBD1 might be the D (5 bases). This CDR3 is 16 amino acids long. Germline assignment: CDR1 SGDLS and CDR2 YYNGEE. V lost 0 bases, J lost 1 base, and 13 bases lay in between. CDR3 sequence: CASSVGTDRPNTEAFF. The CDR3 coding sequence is TGTGCCAGCAGCGTAGGTACCGACAGACCGAACACTGAAGCTTTCTTT.

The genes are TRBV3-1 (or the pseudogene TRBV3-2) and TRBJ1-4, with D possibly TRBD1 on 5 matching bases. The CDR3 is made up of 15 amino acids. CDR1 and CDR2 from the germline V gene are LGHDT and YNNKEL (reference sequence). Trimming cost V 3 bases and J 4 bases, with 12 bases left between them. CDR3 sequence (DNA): TGTGCCAGCAGCCATCCGGGACTGAATAATGAAAAACTGTTTTTT. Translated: CASSHPGLNNEKLFF.

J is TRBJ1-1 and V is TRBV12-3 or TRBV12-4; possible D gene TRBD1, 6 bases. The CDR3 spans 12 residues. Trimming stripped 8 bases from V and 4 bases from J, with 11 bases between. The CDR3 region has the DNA TGTGCCAGCGGGGTAGGGGGCACTGAAGCTTTCTTT. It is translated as CASGVGGTEAFF.

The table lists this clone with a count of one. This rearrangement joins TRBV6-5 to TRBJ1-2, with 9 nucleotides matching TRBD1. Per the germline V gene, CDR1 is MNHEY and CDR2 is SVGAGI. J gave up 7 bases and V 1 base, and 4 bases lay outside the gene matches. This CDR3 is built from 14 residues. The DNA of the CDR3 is TGTGCCAGCAGTTACTACAGGGGGCTGGGTGGCTACACCTTC. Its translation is CASSYYRGLGGYTF.

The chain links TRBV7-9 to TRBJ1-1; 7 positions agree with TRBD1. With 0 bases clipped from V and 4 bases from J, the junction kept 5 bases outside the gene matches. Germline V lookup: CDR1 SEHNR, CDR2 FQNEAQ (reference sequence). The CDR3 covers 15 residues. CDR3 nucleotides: TGTGCCAGCAGCTTAGCCAGGGGGAAGGGCACTGAAGCTTTCTTT. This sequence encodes CASSLARGKGTEAFF. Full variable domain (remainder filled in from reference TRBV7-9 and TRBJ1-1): DTGVSQNPRHKITKRGQNVTFRCDPISEHNRLYWYRQTLGQGPEFLTYFQNEAQLEKSRLLSDRFSAERPKGSFSTLEIQRTEQGDSAMYLCASSLARGKGTEAFFGQGTRLTVV.

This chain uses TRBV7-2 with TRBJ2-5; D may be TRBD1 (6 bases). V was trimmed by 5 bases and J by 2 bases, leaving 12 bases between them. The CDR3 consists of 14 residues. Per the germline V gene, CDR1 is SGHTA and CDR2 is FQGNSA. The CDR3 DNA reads TGTGCCAGCAGCCCGAGACAGGAACAAGAGACCCAGTACTTC. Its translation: CASSPRQEQETQYF.

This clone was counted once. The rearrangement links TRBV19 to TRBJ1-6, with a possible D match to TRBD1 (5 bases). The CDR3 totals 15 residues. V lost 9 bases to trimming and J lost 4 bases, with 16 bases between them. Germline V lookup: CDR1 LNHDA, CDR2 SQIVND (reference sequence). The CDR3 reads CASLWREGYNSPLHF. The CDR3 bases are TGTGCCAGCCTATGGAGGGAGGGGTATAATTCACCCCTCCACTTT.

DNA for the CDR3: TGTGCCAGCAGTCAAAACAGGGGAATGACCGGGGAGCTGTTTTTT. Its protein is CASSQNRGMTGELFF. The chain joins TRBV28 to TRBJ2-2; 7 nucleotides match TRBD1. Germline lookup yields CDR1 MDHEN and CDR2 SYDVKM. J gave up 5 bases and V 5 bases, and 8 bases lay outside the gene matches. CDR3 length: 15 amino acids. Based on the CDR3 plus reference TRBV28 and TRBJ2-2, the full variable domain is DVKVTQSSRYLVKRTGEKVFLECVQDMDHENMFWYRQDPGLGLRLIYFSYDVKMKEKGDIPEGYSVSREKKERFSLILESASTNQTSMYLCASSQNRGMTGELFFGEGSRLTVL.

CDR3 residues: CASSYSMINRQYF. The DNA of the CDR3 is TGTGCCAGCAGTTACTCGATGATCAATAGGCAGTACTTC. V and J are TRBV6-2 or TRBV6-3 and TRBJ2-7; D unresolved. CDR1 is MNHEY, CDR2 SVGEGT, per germline. This CDR3 is built from 13 residues. V lost 0 bases and J 9 bases, leaving 12 bases between the germline ends.

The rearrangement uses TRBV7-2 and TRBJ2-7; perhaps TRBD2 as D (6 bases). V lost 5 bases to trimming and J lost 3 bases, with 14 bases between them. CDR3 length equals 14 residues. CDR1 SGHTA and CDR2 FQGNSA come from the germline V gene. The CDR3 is CASSPSWGVYEQYF. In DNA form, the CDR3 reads TGTGCCAGCAGCCCTAGTTGGGGGGTCTACGAGCAGTACTTC.

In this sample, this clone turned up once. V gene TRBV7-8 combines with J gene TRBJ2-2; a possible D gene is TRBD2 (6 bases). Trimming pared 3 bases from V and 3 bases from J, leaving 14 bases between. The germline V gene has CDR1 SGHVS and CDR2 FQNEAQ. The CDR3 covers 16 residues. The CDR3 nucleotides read TGTGCCAGCAGCTTTATCCGGGACTCGTACACCGGGGAGCTGTTTTTT. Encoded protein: CASSFIRDSYTGELFF.

CDR3 DNA sequence: TGTGCCAGCAGCCTGACTAGCGGGGCCGAGCAGTACTTC. As protein: CASSLTSGAEQYF. The genes are TRBV12-3 or TRBV12-4 and TRBJ2-7; 11 nucleotides line up with TRBD2. The J segment lost 6 bases and the V segment lost 6 bases, leaving 4 bases of the junction unmatched. This CDR3 contains 13 residues.

CDR3 nucleotides: TGTGCCAGTAGTCGTCGGGACACCGGGGAGCTGTTTTTT. As protein: CASSRRDTGELFF. V is TRBV19 and J is TRBJ2-2, with D unresolved. The CDR3 consists of 13 residues. Germline values: CDR1 LNHDA, CDR2 SQIVND (reference sequence). V dropped 5 bases and J dropped 3 bases, with 7 bases sitting between them.

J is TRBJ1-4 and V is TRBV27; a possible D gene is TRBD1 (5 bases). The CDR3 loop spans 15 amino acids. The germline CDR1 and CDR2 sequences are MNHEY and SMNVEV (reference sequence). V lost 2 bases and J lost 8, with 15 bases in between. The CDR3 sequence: CASSLQGFAGEKLFF. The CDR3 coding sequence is TGTGCCAGCAGTTTACAGGGTTTCGCGGGGGAAAAACTGTTTTTT.

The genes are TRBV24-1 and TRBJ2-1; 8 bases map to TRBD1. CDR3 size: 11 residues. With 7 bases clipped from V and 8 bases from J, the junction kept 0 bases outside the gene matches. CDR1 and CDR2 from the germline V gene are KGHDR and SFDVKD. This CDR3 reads CATSRGHEQFF. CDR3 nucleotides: TGTGCCACCAGCAGGGGGCATGAGCAGTTCTTC.

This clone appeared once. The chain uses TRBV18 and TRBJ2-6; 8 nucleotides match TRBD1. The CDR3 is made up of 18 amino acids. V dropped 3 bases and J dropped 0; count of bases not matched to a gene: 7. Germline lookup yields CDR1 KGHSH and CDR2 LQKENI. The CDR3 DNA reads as TGTGCCAGCTCACCCCTTCCGGGACAGGCCTCTGGGGCCAACGTCCTGACTTTC. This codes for CASSPLPGQASGANVLTF.

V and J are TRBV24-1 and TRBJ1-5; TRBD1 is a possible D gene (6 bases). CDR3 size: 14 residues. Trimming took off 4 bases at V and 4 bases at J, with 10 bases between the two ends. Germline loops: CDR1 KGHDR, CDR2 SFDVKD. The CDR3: CATSDPGQNQPQHF. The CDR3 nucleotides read TGTGCCACCAGTGACCCTGGACAGAATCAGCCCCAGCATTTT.

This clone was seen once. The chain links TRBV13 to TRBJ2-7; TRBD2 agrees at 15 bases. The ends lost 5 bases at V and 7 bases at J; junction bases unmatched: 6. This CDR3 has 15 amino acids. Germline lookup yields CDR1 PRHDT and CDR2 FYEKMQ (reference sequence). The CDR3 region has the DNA TGTGCCAGCAGCCCCGGACTAGCGGGGGGGTATGAGCAGTACTTC. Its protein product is CASSPGLAGGYEQYF.